Shown below are 18 T cell receptor beta chains from a single sample sequenced in a study of blood T cell repertoires in COVID-19. Only in-frame clones appear in the TCRdb table, and some are missing; sequencing was by immunoSEQ multiplex PCR. The sample contains approximately 250,000 clones, more than 85% of which appear only once. What was sequenced was PBMCs or T cells enriched from blood (not recorded which). The receptors stem from a middle-aged man who had been exposed to COVID-19.

The CDR3 reads CASSPGQGARVIYGYTF. The CDR3 bases are TGTGCCAGTAGTCCCGGACAGGGGGCGCGAGTTATCTATGGCTACACCTTC. J is TRBJ1-2 and V is TRBV19, with 11 bases aligning to TRBD1. From germline, CDR1 is LNHDA and CDR2 SQIVND (reference sequence). The CDR3 has 17 amino acids. The V and J ends lost 5 bases and 4 bases, in that order; junction bases with no gene match: 12.

The chain recombines TRBV28 with TRBJ2-7; 9 bases align to TRBD1. The CDR3 length is 15 residues. CDR1 is MDHEN, CDR2 SYDVKM, per germline. V lost 5 bases and J lost 3; bases outside the gene matches: 8. The DNA for the CDR3 is TGTGCCAGCAGTCATGGGGGGGGACAGGGCTACGAGCAGTACTTC. This sequence encodes CASSHGGGQGYEQYF.

With respect to this clone: No DNA is shown, since the ends of the CDR3 on it are uncertain; the CDR3 is the one TCRdb lists. This chain joins TRBV12-3 or TRBV12-4 and TRBJ2-7; TRBD2 is the table's D call and was not checked against the DNA. The CDR3 comprises 12 residues, both ends counted. The CDR3 loop is CASSVAAGALYF.

The chain links TRBV28 to TRBJ1-1; tentative D call: TRBD1 (5 bases). The V and J ends lost 7 bases and 2 bases respectively, with 11 bases between them. Germline V lookup: CDR1 MDHEN, CDR2 SYDVKM. This CDR3 contains 13 residues. Here the CDR3 DNA reads TGTGCCAGCAACGCAGGGATCAACACTGAAGCTTTCTTT. Its protein is CASNAGINTEAFF.

The gene calls are TRBV29-1 and TRBJ2-2, with D possibly matching TRBD1 (7 bases). V lost 6 bases to trimming and J lost 6 bases, with 17 bases between them. Germline V gene sequence: CDR1 SQVTM, CDR2 ANQGSEA. The CDR3 contains 14 residues. The CDR3 loop reads CSVAGTGEAGELFF. The CDR3 region has the DNA TGCAGCGTCGCGGGAACAGGGGAGGCCGGGGAGCTGTTTTTT.

V usage is TRBV10-3 and J usage is TRBJ2-2, with 8 bases lining up with TRBD1. This CDR3 has 15 amino acids. Per the germline V gene, CDR1 is ENHRY and CDR2 is SYGVKD. Trimming cost V 3 bases and J 3 bases; bases outside gene matches: 3. The CDR3 region is CAISDGTGDTGELFF. DNA for the CDR3: TGTGCCATCAGTGACGGGACAGGCGACACCGGGGAGCTGTTTTTT.

The gene calls are TRBV27 and TRBJ1-2, with D hard to call. The CDR3 is 16 amino acids. V was cut by 1 base and J by 4 bases, with 16 bases left in between. The germline V gene has CDR1 MNHEY and CDR2 SMNVEV (reference sequence). CDR3 DNA: TGTGCCAGCAGTTTATTTGGGCAGCGGGGAAGCTATGGCTACACCTTC. It translates to CASSLFGQRGSYGYTF.

This clone was detected only once. The rearrangement links TRBV19 to TRBJ2-7; possible D gene TRBD2, 6 bases. The CDR3 extends over 13 amino acids. Trimming took off 6 bases at V and 0 bases at J, with 9 bases between the two ends. Germline values: CDR1 LNHDA, CDR2 SQIVND (reference sequence). CDR3 amino acids: CASRDSGSYEQYF. The CDR3, as DNA: TGTGCCAGTAGGGATAGCGGCTCCTACGAGCAGTACTTC.

The V call is TRBV30, the J call TRBJ2-6; 9 nucleotides agree with TRBD1. With V trimmed by 2 bases and J by 0 bases, 5 bases remained unmatched. This CDR3 has 17 amino acids. Per the germline V gene, CDR1 is GTSNPN and CDR2 is SVGIG (reference sequence). The CDR3 is CAWSSGTGRSGANVLTF. In nucleotides, the CDR3 is TGTGCCTGGAGTTCCGGGACAGGGCGCTCTGGGGCCAACGTCCTGACTTTC.

The V call is TRBV29-1, the J call TRBJ2-1; 11 positions agree with TRBD2. The CDR3 loop spans 15 amino acids. The junction had 4 bases not matched to a gene; V was cut back by 3 bases and J by 3 bases. Germline V gives CDR1 SQVTM, CDR2 ANQGSEA. CDR3 DNA: TGCAGCGTTGAGGAGCTAGCGGGAGGCTACAATGAGCAGTTCTTC. Translated, it gives CSVEELAGGYNEQFF.

This clone was found once. The genes are TRBV7-9 and TRBJ1-4; D may be TRBD1 (5 bases). Germline V gives CDR1 SEHNR, CDR2 FQNEAQ (reference sequence). V was trimmed by 5 bases and J by 2 bases, leaving 9 bases between them. The CDR3 covers 14 residues. The CDR3 spells CASSEGVTNEKLFF. CDR3 coding DNA: TGTGCCAGCAGCGAAGGGGTGACTAATGAAAAACTGTTTTTT.

The rearrangement joins TRBV9 to TRBJ1-1, with TRBD1 matching over 9 bases. The CDR3 consists of 14 residues. The trim removed 0 bases at V and 6 bases at J, leaving 3 bases unmatched. Per the germline V gene, CDR1 is SGDLS and CDR2 is YYNGEE. The CDR3 nucleotides read TGTGCCAGCAGCGTAGGGGACAGGGCGTCTGAAGCTTTCTTT. Its translation is CASSVGDRASEAFF.

The rearrangement joins TRBV13 to TRBJ1-3, with D unclear. The V end was cut by 1 base, the J end by 2 bases, with 6 bases between. Germline CDR1 and CDR2: PRHDT and FYEKMQ (reference sequence). The CDR3 is made up of 14 amino acids. This CDR3 is CASSLVSPGNTIYF. DNA of the CDR3: TGTGCCAGCAGCTTAGTCTCTCCTGGAAACACCATATATTTT.

The chain couples TRBV7-6 to TRBJ2-1, with 11 positions matching TRBD2. V lost 5 bases to trimming and J lost 4 bases; unmatched junction nucleotides: 7. This CDR3 is 16 amino acids long. Per germline, CDR1 SGHVS and CDR2 FNYEAQ. The CDR3, as DNA: TGTGCCAGCAGCCGGCCTGGGACTAGCGGATACAATGAGCAGTTCTTC. Protein product: CASSRPGTSGYNEQFF.

The CDR3 DNA reads as TGTGCCAGCAGCCCCGGCGGGGCGCAAGAGACCCAGTACTTC. Protein sequence: CASSPGGAQETQYF. V is TRBV7-9 and J is TRBJ2-5, with a tentative D call TRBD2 (6 bases). Trimming removed 5 bases from V and 2 bases from J, with 12 bases in between. This CDR3 comprises 14 residues. Germline V gene sequence: CDR1 SEHNR, CDR2 FQNEAQ (reference sequence).

The chain joins TRBV10-3 to TRBJ2-7, with D perhaps TRBD2 (6 bases). Trimming took 11 bases from V and 8 from J, leaving 19 bases between them. CDR3 length: 12 amino acids. Germline CDR1 reads ENHRY; CDR2 reads SYGVKD. The CDR3 sequence: CAVTEAGRQQYF. The CDR3 DNA is TGTGCCGTCACAGAAGCAGGGAGGCAGCAGTACTTC.

The table lists this clone with a count of one. This sequence joins TRBV5-6 and TRBJ1-2; TRBD1 matches 7 bases. V lost 5 bases, J lost 4 bases, and 5 bases stayed unmatched. The CDR3 consists of 13 residues. Looked up from germline, CDR1 is SGHDT and CDR2 is YYEEEE. The CDR3 DNA reads as TGTGCCAGCAGGCAGACAGGGAGCTATGGCTACACCTTC. Amino acid sequence: CASRQTGSYGYTF.

This chain connects TRBV5-4 to TRBJ1-6; D is perhaps TRBD1 (6 bases). The CDR3 is made up of 18 amino acids. The germline V and J ends were trimmed by 4 bases and 0 bases, with 17 bases remaining between them. Per the germline V gene, CDR1 is SGHNT and CDR2 is YYREEE (reference sequence). In nucleotides, the CDR3 is TGTGCCAGCAGCGGTGTGGCAGGGGCAAGCTCCTATAATTCACCCCTCCACTTT. Translating it yields CASSGVAGASSYNSPLHF.